One and the same sample provided the 18 T cell receptor beta chains below, sequenced in a study of T cell responses to AZD1222 COVID-19 vaccine. Assay: immunoSEQ multiplex PCR; the TCRdb copy retains only in-frame clones and omits some. The sample records 90,000 to 150,000 clones, around 85% being singletons. The sequences come from peripheral blood, collected on day 0 of AZD1222 vaccination. All receptors come from an adult in good health.

The V gene is TRBV6-5, the J gene TRBJ1-1, with TRBD1 as a possible D gene (6 bases). The CDR3 is made up of 15 amino acids. CDR1 is MNHEY and CDR2 is SVGAGI in the germline V gene. Trimming pared 1 base from V and 3 bases from J, leaving 12 bases between. The CDR3 reads CASSYWDTGDTEAFF. CDR3 DNA sequence: TGTGCCAGCAGTTACTGGGACACAGGTGACACTGAAGCTTTCTTT.

The V call is TRBV2, the J call TRBJ1-1, with 8 bases aligning to TRBD1. CDR3 length equals 14 residues. The V and J ends lost 6 bases and 3 bases, in that order; junction bases with no gene match: 6. The germline gives CDR1 SNHLY, CDR2 FYNNEI. Here the CDR3 reads CASRPQGDHTEAFF. CDR3 bases: TGTGCCAGCAGACCACAGGGGGATCACACTGAAGCTTTCTTT.

The chain couples TRBV27 to TRBJ1-6; D is ambiguous. CDR3 length: 14 amino acids. V was pared by 5 bases and J by 9 bases, with 14 bases between. Germline CDR1 MNHEY, CDR2 SMNVEV (reference sequence). The CDR3 coding sequence is TGTGCCAGCAGTATCGATGGACCTCTTTCACCCCTCCACTTT. Residues: CASSIDGPLSPLHF.

This clone occurred a few times. V usage is TRBV7-6 and J usage is TRBJ1-4; 7 positions match TRBD1. Germline V gene lookup returns CDR1 SGHVS and CDR2 FNYEAQ. Losses at the gene ends were 0 bases for V and 7 bases for J; bases not matched to a gene: 11. The CDR3 consists of 17 residues. Here the CDR3 reads CASSLAETTGLGEKLFF. CDR3 DNA sequence: TGTGCCAGCAGCTTAGCGGAGACGACAGGGCTGGGTGAAAAACTGTTTTTT.

The V and J genes are TRBV15 and TRBJ2-6; TRBD1 matches at 8 bases. The germline V gene has CDR1 LNHNV and CDR2 YYDKDF (reference sequence). V lost 5 bases, J lost 2 bases, and 11 bases stayed unmatched. There are 18 residues in the CDR3. CDR3 in amino acids: CATSGRGLLRTGANVLTF. CDR3 bases: TGTGCCACCAGCGGCAGGGGGCTACTCCGCACTGGGGCCAACGTCCTGACTTTC.

This sequence joins TRBV4-3 and TRBJ2-7, with no clear D. CDR3 length: 15 residues. V lost 0 bases, J lost 2 bases, and 11 bases lay in between. Germline CDR1 reads LGHNA; CDR2 reads YSLEER. CDR3 in amino acids: CASSQEMAGAYEQYF. The CDR3 DNA follows: TGCGCCAGCAGCCAAGAAATGGCAGGAGCCTACGAGCAGTACTTC.

V is TRBV6-2 or TRBV6-3 and J is TRBJ1-1; 7 bases are shared with TRBD1. The CDR3 runs 15 residues. CDR1 is MNHEY and CDR2 is SVGEGT in the germline V gene. V gave up 0 bases and J gave up 3 bases; unmatched junction bases: 4. The CDR3, as DNA: TGTGCCAGCAGTTACTCCTACAGGGGATACACTGAAGCTTTCTTT. Its translation: CASSYSYRGYTEAFF.

The gene calls are TRBV12-3 or TRBV12-4 and TRBJ1-2; no clear D. The CDR3 length is 11 residues. V was shortened by 3 bases and J by 7 bases, with 6 bases between the two germline ends. Here the CDR3 DNA reads TGTGCCAGCAGTTTTGGGAGTGGCTACACCTTC. Translating it yields CASSFGSGYTF.

V gene TRBV4-3 combines with J gene TRBJ1-4; possible D gene TRBD1, 5 bases. Germline assignment: CDR1 LGHNA and CDR2 YSLEER. The ends were cut back, 3 bases at V and 0 bases at J, with 8 bases in the middle. The CDR3 totals 15 residues. The CDR3 DNA follows: TGCGCCAGCAGCCAGGGGGGGACAACTAATGAAAAACTGTTTTTT. As protein: CASSQGGTTNEKLFF.

The J gene is TRBJ2-4, the V gene TRBV7-2; 9 bases are a match to TRBD1. This CDR3 has 17 residues. Trimming cost V 5 bases and J 2 bases; bases outside gene matches: 10. Germline CDR1 and CDR2: SGHTA and FQGNSA. The CDR3 nucleotides are TGTGCCAGCAGCGGAGACCTCGGGACAGGGTCCAAAAACATTCAGTACTTC. It is translated as CASSGDLGTGSKNIQYF.

A few counts support this clone. This chain joins TRBV5-6 and TRBJ2-5, with D possibly called TRBD1 or TRBD2 (5 bases each). This CDR3 has 14 residues. CDR1 is SGHDT and CDR2 is YYEEEE in the germline V gene. Trimming pared 4 bases from V and 5 bases from J, leaving 15 bases between. The CDR3 sequence: CASSRGSGYETQYF. The CDR3 region has the DNA TGTGCCAGCAGCCGGGGCTCAGGGTACGAGACCCAGTACTTC.

This clone was observed a handful of times. CDR3 nucleotides: TGTGCCAGCAGCCAAGAGGTGGGGACAGGGACGGGCTACACCTTC. Its translation is CASSQEVGTGTGYTF. The chain couples TRBV3-1 (or the pseudogene TRBV3-2) to TRBJ1-2, with 9 nucleotides matching TRBD1. CDR3 length: 15 amino acids. The germline gives CDR1 LGHDT, CDR2 YNNKEL (reference sequence). J was trimmed by 8 bases and V by 0 bases; bases with no gene match: 7.

The gene calls are TRBV18 and TRBJ2-3, with 15 bases matching TRBD2. Germline V gene sequence: CDR1 KGHSH, CDR2 LQKENI. V gave up 1 base and J gave up 4 bases; unmatched junction bases: 3. There are 17 residues in the CDR3. CDR3 sequence reads: CASSPRTSGGAADTQYF. As DNA, the CDR3 is TGTGCCAGCTCACCACGGACTAGCGGGGGGGCGGCAGATACGCAGTATTTT.

The chain employs TRBV5-6 and TRBJ2-7; D gene uncertain. Trimming cost V 1 base and J 2 bases, with 10 bases left between them. Germline-derived CDR1 and CDR2 are SGHDT and YYEEEE. This CDR3 has 14 residues. The CDR3 loop reads CASSLIGVTYEQYF. Here the CDR3 DNA reads TGTGCCAGCAGCTTGATCGGCGTCACCTACGAGCAGTACTTC. Combining the CDR3 with reference TRBV5-6 and TRBJ2-7 gives the whole variable domain DAGVTQSPTHLIKTRGQQVTLRCSPKSGHDTVSWYQQALGQGPQFIFQYYEEEERQRGNFPDRFSGHQFPNYSSELNVNALLLGDSALYLCASSLIGVTYEQYFGPGTRLTVT.

The chain has TRBV12-3 or TRBV12-4 and TRBJ2-1; D ambiguous. Trimming left V 2 bases short and J 7 bases short, with 6 bases between. The CDR3 has 12 residues. The CDR3 region is CASSLTVNEQFF. The CDR3 DNA is TGTGCCAGCAGTTTAACAGTGAATGAGCAGTTCTTC.

CDR3 coding DNA: TGTGCCAGCAGCTCATTAAAAAACACCATATATTTT. It codes for CASSSLKNTIYF. The rearrangement joins TRBV11-3 to TRBJ1-3; D unclear. Germline loops: CDR1 SGHNT, CDR2 YENEEA. V was cut by 4 bases and J by 6 bases, with 7 bases left in between. The CDR3 is made up of 12 amino acids.

The gene calls are TRBV12-5 and TRBJ2-1; TRBD2 matches at 7 bases. The V gene's germline CDR1 is LGHNT and CDR2 FRNRAP. The CDR3 length is 14 residues. Trimming cost V 7 bases and J 4 bases; bases outside gene matches: 7. The CDR3 spells CASESWGGYNEQFF. In DNA, the CDR3 is TGTGCTAGTGAATCCTGGGGGGGTTACAATGAGCAGTTCTTC.

The chain uses TRBV19 and TRBJ1-6; 8 positions match TRBD1. This CDR3 is built from 16 residues. Trimming cost V 0 bases and J 8 bases; bases outside gene matches: 6. CDR1 and CDR2 (germline): LNHDA, SQIVND (reference sequence). CDR3 protein: CASSIDLGQAYSPLHF. DNA for the CDR3: TGTGCCAGTAGTATAGATCTGGGACAGGCCTATTCACCCCTCCACTTT. Full variable domain (outside the CDR3, taken from reference TRBV19 and TRBJ1-6): DGGITQSPKYLFRKEGQNVTLSCEQNLNHDAMYWYRQDPGQGLRLIYYSQIVNDFQKGDIAEGYSVSREKKESFPLTVTSAQKNPTAFYLCASSIDLGQAYSPLHFGNGTRLTVT.